The present T cell receptor beta chain was sequenced within a study of cytomegalovirus exposure and HLA in healthy donors. V was pared by 0 bases and J by 5 bases, with 14 bases between. The length of the CDR3 is 16 residues. CDR1 LNHDA and CDR2 SQIVND come from the germline V gene (reference sequence). PCR was performed using 60 Vbeta and 13 Jbeta primers. Assay: immunoSEQ multiplex PCR; the TCRdb copy retains only in-frame clones and omits some. The table records more than 200,000 clones, roughly 84% of them present only once. The chain employs TRBV19 and TRBJ2-1; D is uncertain. The sequenced sample was PBMCs. The clonotype originates from a human donor in good health. The CDR3 sequence is CASSIDLADPNNEQFF. The DNA for the CDR3 is TGTGCCAGTAGTATAGATCTCGCGGATCCAAACAATGAGCAGTTCTTC.